This TCR beta chain was profiled in a study of T cell changes during pregnancy in multiple sclerosis. Notes on this clone: The sample has other DNA sequences that encode this CDR3 too.

Trimming pared 3 bases from V and 1 base from J, leaving 10 bases between. The length of the CDR3 is 15 residues. CDR1 KGHSH and CDR2 LQKENI come from the germline V gene. Assay: immunoSEQ multiplex PCR; the TCRdb copy retains only in-frame clones and omits some. The sample has tens of thousands of clones, roughly 91% seen once. This chain links TRBV18 with TRBJ1-5; the D is unclear. This specimen was peripheral blood, taken after pregnancy. The source of this sequence is a female donor in good health, enrolled as a control in a pregnancy study. CDR3: CASSPTGVSNQPQHF. The CDR3 DNA reads TGTGCCAGCTCACCCACGGGAGTGAGCAATCAGCCCCAGCATTTT.